The 23 T cell receptor beta chains below all came from one sample that was sequenced in a study of blood T cell repertoires in COVID-19. Sequencing was performed with immunoSEQ multiplex PCR; in TCRdb, only in-frame clones are kept and a portion is missing. The data show about 120,000 clones, approximately 81% seen once. The specimen was peripheral blood. The receptors come from a human donor in a cohort sampled during active COVID-19.

This chain joins TRBV23-1 and TRBJ1-2, with TRBD1 matching over 9 bases. TRBV23-1 is assigned to the ORF class and has an uncertain function. V lost 2 bases to trimming and J lost 8 bases; unmatched junction nucleotides: 9. The CDR3 covers 15 residues. The CDR3 spells CASSQPPDRGAGYTF. In nucleotides, the CDR3 is TGCGCCAGCAGTCAACCCCCGGACAGGGGAGCCGGCTACACCTTC.

This clone was detected only a few times. V usage is TRBV27 and J usage is TRBJ1-5; D may be TRBD1 (5 bases). Trimming cost V 4 bases and J 2 bases, with 12 bases left between them. In germline, CDR1 is MNHEY, CDR2 SMNVEV (reference sequence). CDR3 length: 15 amino acids. The DNA for the CDR3 is TGTGCCAGCAGTTCCAGGGTAAGGGGCAATCAGCCCCAGCATTTT. It encodes CASSSRVRGNQPQHF.

The chain is built from TRBV6-2 or TRBV6-3 and TRBJ2-6; D not certain. The V end was cut by 2 bases, the J end by 0 bases, with 8 bases between. The germline gives CDR1 MNHEY, CDR2 SVGEGT. This CDR3 region has 16 residues. The chain's CDR3 is CASSYGIYSGANVLTF. CDR3 DNA: TGTGCCAGCAGTTACGGTATCTACTCTGGGGCCAACGTCCTGACTTTC.

CDR3 sequence reads: CSASKLAGGVSSYNEQFF. In DNA, the CDR3 is TGCAGTGCTAGTAAACTAGCGGGGGGGGTTAGCTCCTACAATGAGCAGTTCTTC. The chain recombines TRBV20-1 with TRBJ2-1, with 13 nucleotides matching TRBD2. J gave up 0 bases and V 3 bases, and 8 bases lay outside the gene matches. Germline V CDR1 and CDR2: DFQATT, SNEGSKA (reference sequence). This CDR3 contains 18 residues.

This sequence joins TRBV27 and TRBJ1-2; D might be TRBD1 (5 bases). Trimming cost V 5 bases and J 7 bases, with 17 bases left between them. The CDR3 totals 14 residues. Germline V lookup: CDR1 MNHEY, CDR2 SMNVEV (reference sequence). The DNA of the CDR3 is TGTGCCAGCAGTAGATCAGGGTGGGGTGGTGGCTACACCTTC. This gives the protein CASSRSGWGGGYTF.

The J gene is TRBJ1-2, the V gene TRBV5-1; unclear D gene. The germline gives CDR1 SGHRS, CDR2 YFSETQ. This CDR3 is 13 amino acids long. V lost 3 bases, J lost 0 bases, and 6 bases lay in between. CDR3 amino acids: CASSSGSNYGYTF. CDR3 DNA sequence: TGCGCCAGCAGCTCGGGATCTAACTATGGCTACACCTTC.

This sequence joins TRBV2 and TRBJ1-1; TRBD1 matches at 7 bases. Trimming removed 6 bases from V and 6 bases from J; junction bases left unmatched: 13. CDR3 length equals 15 residues. Germline lookup yields CDR1 SNHLY and CDR2 FYNNEI. CDR3 residues: CASSQDRARTAEAFF. In nucleotides, the CDR3 is TGTGCCAGCAGCCAAGACAGGGCCCGAACGGCTGAAGCTTTCTTT. Complete variable domain (other parts from reference TRBV2 and TRBJ1-1): EPEVTQTPSHQVTQMGQEVILRCVPISNHLYFYWYRQILGQKVEFLVSFYNNEISEKSEIFDDQFSVERPDGSNFTLKIRSTKLEDSAMYFCASSQDRARTAEAFFGQGTRLTVV.

V usage is TRBV5-6 and J usage is TRBJ2-3; 10 bases are shared with TRBD2. This CDR3 is 15 amino acids long. Germline V gives CDR1 SGHDT, CDR2 YYEEEE. The V gene end was trimmed by 4 bases and the J gene end by 0 bases; junction bases not matched to a gene: 2. The CDR3 region has the DNA TGTGCCAGCAGCCCACTAGCGGGGAGCACAGATACGCAGTATTTT. Translation gives CASSPLAGSTDTQYF.

This clone appeared once. The chain couples TRBV4-1 to TRBJ1-6; no definite D call. Germline V gene lookup returns CDR1 MGHRA and CDR2 YSYEKL. This CDR3 is 15 amino acids long. V lost 1 base, J lost 6 bases, and 10 bases lay in between. CDR3 sequence reads: CASSQALLPNSPLHF. CDR3 in DNA: TGCGCCAGCAGCCAAGCCCTACTACCTAATTCACCCCTCCACTTT.

V usage is TRBV4-3 and J usage is TRBJ2-1; perhaps TRBD1 as D (6 bases). V was clipped by 2 bases and J by 7 bases, with 12 bases between them. The CDR3 covers 14 residues. Germline CDR1 LGHNA, CDR2 YSLEER. CDR3 sequence: CASSQRTVLNEQFF. CDR3 in DNA: TGCGCCAGCAGCCAACGGACAGTCCTGAATGAGCAGTTCTTC.

The chain uses TRBV9 and TRBJ2-3; 8 nucleotides align to TRBD2. The length of the CDR3 is 15 residues. J gave up 1 base and V 0 bases, and 1 base lay outside the gene matches. Germline CDR1 reads SGDLS; CDR2 reads YYNGEE. This CDR3 is CASSVGSGGTDTQYF. CDR3 DNA sequence: TGTGCCAGCAGCGTAGGTAGCGGGGGCACAGATACGCAGTATTTT.

Points on this clone: One end of the junction does not line up with germline, which may come from a read error. The chain joins TRBV4-2 to TRBJ1-3; D remains unclear. The V gene's germline CDR1 is LGHNA and CDR2 YNFKEQ. The CDR3 has 13 amino acids. Written as DNA, the CDR3 is TGTGCCAGCAGCACGGGTGCTGGAGACACCATATATTTT. It translates to CASSTGAGDTIYF.

The rearrangement uses TRBV29-1 and TRBJ1-1, with D uncertain. CDR1 is SQVTM and CDR2 is ANQGSEA in the germline V gene. The V end was cut by 4 bases, the J end by 7 bases, with 7 bases between. The CDR3 is made up of 10 amino acids. CDR3 DNA sequence: TGCAGCGTTGGGTCGGGTGAAGCTTTCTTT. As protein: CSVGSGEAFF.

The chain joins TRBV2 to TRBJ1-3; 7 bases map to TRBD1. Trimming at V came to 7 bases and at J to 0 bases, leaving 9 bases not matched to a gene. This CDR3 has 16 amino acids. The V gene's germline CDR1 is SNHLY and CDR2 FYNNEI. In nucleotides, the CDR3 is TGTGCCAGCACCCGGGACAGACTAAGCTCTGGAAACACCATATATTTT. Encoded protein: CASTRDRLSSGNTIYF.

This sequence joins TRBV19 and TRBJ2-1; TRBD2 might be the D (6 bases). There are 13 residues in the CDR3. Trimming shortened V by 7 bases and J by 6 bases, and 13 bases separated the two germline ends. Germline CDR1 LNHDA, CDR2 SQIVND (reference sequence). The chain's CDR3 is CASIPPGVNEQFF. The DNA for the CDR3 is TGTGCCAGTATACCCCCGGGGGTCAATGAGCAGTTCTTC.

The J gene is TRBJ1-2, the V gene TRBV6-2 or TRBV6-3, with a weak D call TRBD1 (5 bases). V lost 4 bases and J lost 7, with 16 bases in between. Germline CDR1 reads MNHEY; CDR2 reads SVGEGT. The CDR3 contains 14 residues. CDR3 sequence reads: CASSSPGQGSGYTF. Here the CDR3 DNA reads TGTGCCAGCAGTTCCCCCGGGCAGGGAAGTGGCTACACCTTC.

This chain uses TRBV7-2 with TRBJ2-1, with 7 bases fitting TRBD1. V shed 4 bases, J shed 10 bases, and the junction held 16 bases outside the gene matches. From germline, CDR1 is SGHTA and CDR2 FQGNSA. The CDR3 loop spans 16 amino acids. This CDR3 is CASSSYRDSTNEEQFF. The DNA for the CDR3 is TGTGCCAGCAGCTCCTATCGGGACAGTACGAACGAAGAGCAGTTCTTC.

V is TRBV18 and J is TRBJ2-1; TRBD2 is a possible D gene (5 bases). Trimming left V 0 bases short and J 3 bases short, with 15 bases between. Germline CDR1 and CDR2: KGHSH and LQKENI. CDR3 length: 17 amino acids. CDR3 in DNA: TGTGCCAGCTCACCACCGCGTCGGACGGGGTTCTACAATGAGCAGTTCTTC. This translates into CASSPPRRTGFYNEQFF. Drawing the rest from reference TRBV18 and TRBJ2-1, the complete variable domain is NAGVMQNPRHLVRRRGQEARLRCSPMKGHSHVYWYRQLPEEGLKFMVYLQKENIIDESGMPKERFSAEFPKEGPSILRIQQVVRGDSAAYFCASSPPRRTGFYNEQFFGPGTRLTVL.

The J gene is TRBJ2-7, the V gene TRBV18; TRBD1 matches at 10 bases. The CDR3 consists of 18 residues. The germline V gene has CDR1 KGHSH and CDR2 LQKENI. V gave up 3 bases and J gave up 1 base; unmatched junction bases: 12. CDR3 region: CASSPGTGDFGPSYEQYF. The CDR3, as DNA: TGTGCCAGCTCACCCGGGACAGGGGACTTTGGGCCATCCTACGAGCAGTACTTC.

The chain joins TRBV3-1 (or the pseudogene TRBV3-2) to TRBJ2-2; TRBD1 is a possible D gene (6 bases). CDR3 length: 17 residues. V gave up 5 bases and J gave up 1 base, with 17 bases separating them. In germline, CDR1 is LGHDT, CDR2 YNNKEL (reference sequence). The chain's CDR3 is CASSVPVGQKNTGELFF. The DNA of the CDR3 is TGTGCCAGCAGCGTCCCAGTTGGACAGAAGAACACCGGGGAGCTGTTTTTT.

This chain links TRBV7-2 with TRBJ2-7; no definite D call. Germline CDR1 SGHTA, CDR2 FQGNSA. V was cut by 1 base and J by 2 bases, with 15 bases left in between. CDR3 length: 16 amino acids. The CDR3 is CASSLGALWFPYEQYF. The CDR3 coding sequence is TGTGCCAGCAGCTTAGGGGCGCTGTGGTTTCCCTACGAGCAGTACTTC.

This clone was detected once. This rearrangement joins TRBV4-2 to TRBJ2-2; TRBD2 agrees at 9 bases. The CDR3 is 14 residues long. V was pared by 5 bases and J by 6 bases, with 4 bases of the junction left unmatched. Germline V gene lookup returns CDR1 LGHNA and CDR2 YNFKEQ. DNA for the CDR3: TGTGCCAGCAGCGCGGGGGGGGACCCCGGGGAGCTGTTTTTT. It is translated as CASSAGGDPGELFF.

The chain recombines TRBV5-1 with TRBJ1-1, with TRBD1 matching over 7 bases. The V gene's germline CDR1 is SGHRS and CDR2 YFSETQ. The CDR3 consists of 14 residues. V lost 4 bases to trimming and J lost 4 bases; unmatched junction nucleotides: 7. The CDR3: CASSADRAPTEAFF. DNA of the CDR3: TGCGCCAGCAGCGCTGACAGGGCCCCCACTGAAGCTTTCTTT.